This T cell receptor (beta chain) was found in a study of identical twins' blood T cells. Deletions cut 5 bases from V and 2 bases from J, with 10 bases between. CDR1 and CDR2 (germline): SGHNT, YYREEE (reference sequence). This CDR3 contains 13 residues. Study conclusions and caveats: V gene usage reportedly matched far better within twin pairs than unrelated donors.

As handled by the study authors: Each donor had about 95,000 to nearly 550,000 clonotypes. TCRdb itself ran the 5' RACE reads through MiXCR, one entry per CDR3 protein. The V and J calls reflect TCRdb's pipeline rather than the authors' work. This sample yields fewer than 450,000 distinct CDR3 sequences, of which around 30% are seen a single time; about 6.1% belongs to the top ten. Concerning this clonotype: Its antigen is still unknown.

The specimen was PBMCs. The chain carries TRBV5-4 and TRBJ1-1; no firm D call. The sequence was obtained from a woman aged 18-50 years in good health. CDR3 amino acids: CASSRAPNTEAFF. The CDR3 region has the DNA TGTGCCAGCAGTAGAGCCCCCAACACTGAAGCTTTCTTT.